This T cell receptor (beta chain) was captured in a study of shared clonotypes between healthy human individuals. About the study: A donor's plate count was three for CD4 naive and three for CD4 memory; CD8 naive had two and CD8 memory one. Overall study results and limits: Expectations were that clonotype sharing among donors would be affected by sequencing depth. Some clonotypes were shared by all four sorted-subset donors, while others were not shared. The non-shared ones had lower generation probabilities than the shared ones.

Libraries were prepared by immunoSEQ multiplex PCR; TCRdb keeps only in-frame clonotypes and omits some of them. The data contain fewer than 2.5 million clones, roughly 93% of them seen just once; the ten biggest clones take up approximately 0.35%. Germline V CDR1 and CDR2: SGHAT, FQNNGV. Trimming shortened V by 7 bases and J by 2 bases, and 15 bases separated the two germline ends. The CDR3 extends over 14 amino acids. A note on this clone: What it binds is not known.

The study drew all its donors from Caucasian adults living in Nashville, Tennessee. The specimen was naive CD4+ T cells from PBMCs. As to subset: CD45RA+ positively selected. The J gene is TRBJ2-7, the V gene TRBV11-2; D remains unclear. The clonotype was recovered from a man younger than 35 in good health. Some clones in this sample may be carry-over from other donors' samples. The CDR3 DNA is TGTGCCAGCACCCCATCGGTCCCTGCCTACGAGCAGTACTTC. As protein: CASTPSVPAYEQYF.